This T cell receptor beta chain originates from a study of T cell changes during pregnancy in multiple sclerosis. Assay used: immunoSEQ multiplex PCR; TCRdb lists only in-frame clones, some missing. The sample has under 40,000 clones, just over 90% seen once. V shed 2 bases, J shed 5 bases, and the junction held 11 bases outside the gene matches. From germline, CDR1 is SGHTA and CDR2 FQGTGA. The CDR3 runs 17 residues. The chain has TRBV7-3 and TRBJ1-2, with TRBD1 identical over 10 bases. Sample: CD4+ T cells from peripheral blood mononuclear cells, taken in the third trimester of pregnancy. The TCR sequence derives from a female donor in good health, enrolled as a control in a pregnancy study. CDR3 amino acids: CASSLGPTGGGGYGYTF. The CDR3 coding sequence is TGTGCCAGCAGCTTAGGCCCGACAGGGGGCGGTGGGTATGGCTACACCTTC.